The next 27 T cell receptor beta chains were all read from a single sample in a study of T cell repertoires in cytomegalovirus infection. TCRdb fed the reads into MiXCR, producing one record per CDR3 protein. The sample consists of some 800,000 distinct CDR3 sequences, around a third of them appearing once. These TCRs' antigens remain unknown. Sequences were derived from cultured CD8+ T cells from PBMCs, sampled from culture after CMV antigen stimulation. These receptors all come from a human donor in good health (CMV status not recorded). Some clones in this sample may be carry-over from other donors' samples.

The rearrangement joins TRBV7-6 to TRBJ1-1, with 8 bases lining up with TRBD1. V lost 0 bases to trimming and J lost 2 bases; unmatched junction nucleotides: 14. Germline V gene data show CDR1 as SGHVS and CDR2 as FNYEAQ. The CDR3 contains 19 residues. CDR3 bases: TGTGCCAGCAGCTTAGCGACAGTTCCCAAGACAGGGGTAAACACTGAAGCTTTCTTT. As protein: CASSLATVPKTGVNTEAFF.

This chain connects TRBV4-1 to TRBJ2-7, with 12 bases identical to TRBD2. J was trimmed by 3 bases and V by 0 bases; bases with no gene match: 0. The CDR3 length is 15 residues. Germline V lookup: CDR1 MGHRA, CDR2 YSYEKL. Here the CDR3 DNA reads TGCGCCAGCAGCCAAGAACTAGCGGGGGGCTACGAGCAGTACGTC. It codes for CASSQELAGGYEQYV.

The chain is built from TRBV27 and TRBJ1-1; a possible D gene is TRBD1 (6 bases). This CDR3 is 14 amino acids long. Trimming pared 1 base from V and 3 bases from J, leaving 9 bases between. Germline V gene lookup returns CDR1 MNHEY and CDR2 SMNVEV (reference sequence). The chain's CDR3 is CASSLLWGHTEAFF. The CDR3 DNA reads TGTGCCAGCAGTTTATTATGGGGGCACACTGAAGCTTTCTTT.

The CDR3 nucleotides read TGTGCCAGCAGCTTAGATCGCGGCAGCCCTAACTATGGCTACACCTTC. Its translation is CASSLDRGSPNYGYTF. V is TRBV13 and J is TRBJ1-2; D is ambiguous. The length of the CDR3 is 16 residues. Germline CDR1 reads PRHDT; CDR2 reads FYEKMQ (reference sequence). V lost 1 base and J 0 bases, leaving 12 bases between the germline ends.

The chain has TRBV7-4 and TRBJ2-7, with D hard to call. The V gene's germline CDR1 is SGHVT and CDR2 SQSDAQ. The CDR3 contains 12 residues. The ends were cut back, 7 bases at V and 1 base at J, with 8 bases in the middle. The CDR3 DNA follows: TGTGCCAGCATGAGTGTGTCCTACGAGCAGTACTTC. Amino acids: CASMSVSYEQYF.

This clonotype was recorded at least ten times. This sequence joins TRBV12-3 or TRBV12-4 and TRBJ2-7; D gene uncertain. Trimming removed 3 bases at V and 5 bases at J, with 5 bases between. This CDR3 is 11 amino acids long. The CDR3 DNA is TGTGCCAGCAGTTTTGAGGACGAGCAGTACTTC. Protein sequence: CASSFEDEQYF.

The sample holds many counts of this clonotype. The chain combines TRBV7-6 with TRBJ1-2, with a tentative D call TRBD1 (5 bases). This CDR3 region has 15 residues. Germline lookup yields CDR1 SGHVS and CDR2 FNYEAQ. V was pared by 2 bases and J by 0 bases, with 10 bases between. Here the CDR3 DNA reads TGTGCCAGCAGCTTAAGCGGGGCAGCTAACTATGGCTACACCTTC. Translation: CASSLSGAANYGYTF.

The chain is built from TRBV7-6 and TRBJ1-5, with D hard to call. Germline V gives CDR1 SGHVS, CDR2 FNYEAQ. The CDR3 runs to 16 residues. V shed 7 bases and J shed 0 bases, with 16 bases lying between them. CDR3 in DNA: TGTGCCAGCACGGAGGACGGGGATTATAGCAATCAGCCCCAGCATTTT. It translates to CASTEDGDYSNQPQHF.

This clonotype came up a few times. In DNA, the CDR3 is TGTGCCATCAAGAGACAGGGAATGAACACTGAAGCTTTCTTT. It codes for CAIKRQGMNTEAFF. The chain joins TRBV10-3 to TRBJ1-1; TRBD1 agrees at 7 bases. CDR1 is ENHRY and CDR2 is SYGVKD in the germline V gene. The CDR3 runs to 14 residues. The J segment lost 0 bases and the V segment lost 7 bases, leaving 5 bases of the junction unmatched.

Notes on this clonotype: A read error may produce the germline difference seen at one junction end. The rearrangement uses TRBV27 and TRBJ1-5, with D unclear. The CDR3 consists of 14 residues. Germline V lookup: CDR1 MNHEY, CDR2 SMNVEV (reference sequence). CDR3 sequence: CANSLGYSNQPQHF. CDR3 nucleotides: TGTGCCAACAGTTTGGGGTATAGCAATCAGCCCCAGCATTTT.

Many counts were recorded for this clonotype. The V and J genes are TRBV7-8 and TRBJ2-6; D gene uncertain. CDR3 size: 17 residues. Germline lookup yields CDR1 SGHVS and CDR2 FQNEAQ. Between the trimmed V and J ends, which lost 2 bases and 0 bases, there was a span of 11 bases. The CDR3 region has the DNA TGTGCCAGCAGCTTAAGATCAGCCGACTCTGGGGCCAACGTCCTGACTTTC. Amino acid sequence: CASSLRSADSGANVLTF. The entire variable domain, with the rest obtained from reference TRBV7-8 and TRBJ2-6, is as follows: GAGVSQSPRYKVAKRGQDVALRCDPISGHVSLFWYQQALGQGPEFLTYFQNEAQLDKSGLPSDRFFAERPEGSVSTLKIQRTQQEDSAVYLCASSLRSADSGANVLTFGAGSRLTVL.

The rearrangement joins TRBV12-3 or TRBV12-4 to TRBJ2-3; 11 bases are a match to TRBD2. This CDR3 spans 16 amino acids. J was trimmed by 4 bases and V by 6 bases; bases with no gene match: 9. CDR3 DNA sequence: TGTGCCAGCAGAGCCCGACTAGCGGGGAGTTCAGATACGCAGTATTTT. It specifies CASRARLAGSSDTQYF.

The gene calls are TRBV7-9 and TRBJ2-3; D not resolved. V lost 5 bases and J 6 bases, leaving 6 bases between the germline ends. The germline V gene encodes CDR1 SEHNR and CDR2 FQNEAQ (reference sequence). The CDR3 runs 11 residues. CDR3 in DNA: TGTGCCAGCAGCCCGCAGGATACGCAGTATTTT. Encoded protein: CASSPQDTQYF.

The V and J genes are TRBV10-1 and TRBJ1-6, with 9 bases aligning to TRBD1. V was clipped by 5 bases and J by 9 bases; unmatched bases: 14. The CDR3 consists of 17 residues. The V gene's germline CDR1 is WNHNN and CDR2 SYGVQD (reference sequence). As DNA, the CDR3 is TGCGCCAGCAGTCCGAGCGAGATGGACAGGGGATTTTCACCCCTCCACTTT. Translated: CASSPSEMDRGFSPLHF.

On this clonotype itself: The junction departs from germline at one end; a sequencing error may be responsible. The J gene is TRBJ2-2, the V gene TRBV12-3 or TRBV12-4; 9 bases are shared with TRBD2. The CDR3 runs to 16 residues. CDR3 protein: CASKPRGGRGTGGLFF. CDR3 DNA sequence: TGTGCCAGCAAACCGCGGGGGGGCCGTGGCACCGGGGGGCTGTTTTTT.

This clonotype was detected a few times. V gene TRBV28 combines with J gene TRBJ2-7, with a weak D call TRBD1 (6 bases). Between the trimmed V and J ends, which lost 3 bases and 0 bases, there was a span of 12 bases. The germline gives CDR1 MDHEN, CDR2 SYDVKM. The CDR3 loop spans 15 amino acids. In nucleotides, the CDR3 is TGTGCCAGCAGTTTCTCCCAGGGGAACTCCTACGAGCAGTACGTC. This sequence encodes CASSFSQGNSYEQYV.

This rearrangement joins TRBV29-1 to TRBJ2-3; D is uncertain. With 1 base removed from V and 2 bases from J, the gap between germline ends came to 10 bases. Germline V lookup: CDR1 SQVTM, CDR2 ANQGSEA. The CDR3 is made up of 14 amino acids. The DNA of the CDR3 is TGCAGCGTTGAAGTTGCGGATAACACAGATACGCAGTATTTT. Protein: CSVEVADNTDTQYF.

This clonotype was detected only a few times. The chain recombines TRBV19 with TRBJ1-5; D is unclear. Deletions cut 7 bases from V and 3 bases from J, with 10 bases between. Germline CDR1 is LNHDA and CDR2 is SQIVND (reference sequence). The CDR3 contains 13 residues. This CDR3 is CASTPRVNQPQHF. The CDR3 DNA reads as TGTGCCAGTACCCCCCGGGTCAATCAGCCCCAGCATTTT.

In regard to this clonotype: This CDR3 fails to terminate in the conserved phenylalanine or tryptophan, so it likely reflects a read error. This rearrangement joins TRBV7-4 to TRBJ1-1; TRBD1 might be the D (6 bases). The CDR3 has 14 residues. With 10 bases removed from V and 4 bases from J, the gap between germline ends came to 19 bases. Germline-derived CDR1 and CDR2 are SGHVT and SQSDAQ. The CDR3 region is CAILPGAAGTEAFY. In DNA, the CDR3 is TGTGCCATCCTGCCAGGGGCCGCTGGCACTGAAGCTTTCTAT.

This clonotype was recorded only once. The chain employs TRBV11-2 and TRBJ1-2; D unclear. Germline CDR1 SGHAT, CDR2 FQNNGV. The germline V and J ends were trimmed by 5 bases and 5 bases, with 12 bases remaining between them. This CDR3 is 13 amino acids long. CDR3 DNA sequence: TGTGCCAGCAGCGCAGGCCCAGTTTATGGCTACACCTTC. It specifies CASSAGPVYGYTF.

This clonotype turned up a few times. This CDR3 is CASSLVRSGGPDNEQFF. DNA of the CDR3: TGTGCCAGCAGCTTAGTACGGAGTGGGGGGCCTGACAATGAGCAGTTCTTC. The V and J genes are TRBV7-9 and TRBJ2-1; D could derive from TRBD1 or TRBD2 (6 bases each). Trimming took 1 base from V and 5 from J, leaving 18 bases between them. The germline V gene has CDR1 SEHNR and CDR2 FQNEAQ (reference sequence). The CDR3 length is 17 residues.

The rearrangement uses TRBV11-3 and TRBJ2-1, with TRBD2 matching over 10 bases. CDR3 length: 16 amino acids. With V trimmed by 5 bases and J by 5 bases, 9 bases remained unmatched. CDR1 is SGHNT and CDR2 is YENEEA in the germline V gene. The CDR3 DNA reads TGTGCCAGCAGCCCCGAAGCGGGGGGGCAGGACAATGAGCAGTTCTTC. This sequence encodes CASSPEAGGQDNEQFF.

In its sample, this clonotype was seen a few times. The chain carries TRBV6-6 and TRBJ2-3; D remains ambiguous. Trimming cost V 1 base and J 4 bases, with 9 bases left between them. The CDR3 totals 14 residues. CDR1 MNHNY and CDR2 SVGAGI come from the germline V gene (reference sequence). CDR3 in DNA: TGTGCCAGCAGTTACTTCCAGGCCGCAGATACGCAGTATTTT. As protein: CASSYFQAADTQYF.

This clonotype was counted a few times. CDR3 loop: CASRIDRGPSHEQFF. The CDR3 DNA follows: TGTGCCAGCAGGATCGACAGGGGACCCTCTCATGAGCAGTTCTTC. The chain is built from TRBV12-3 or TRBV12-4 and TRBJ2-1, with 8 bases fitting TRBD1. V trimming: 6 bases; J trimming: 8 bases; junction bases outside the gene matches: 12. This CDR3 has 15 amino acids.

This clonotype turned up a few times. The V gene is TRBV27, the J gene TRBJ2-7; no clear D. The germline V gene has CDR1 MNHEY and CDR2 SMNVEV (reference sequence). The CDR3 consists of 13 residues. V lost 6 bases and J lost 0, with 9 bases in between. The CDR3 region is CASRQASSYEQYV. Here the CDR3 DNA reads TGTGCCAGCAGGCAGGCAAGCTCCTACGAGCAGTACGTC.

V and J are TRBV28 and TRBJ1-4; possibly TRBD1 for D (6 bases). Trimming removed 8 bases at V and 6 bases at J, with 16 bases between. In germline, CDR1 is MDHEN, CDR2 SYDVKM. The CDR3 has 14 residues. The CDR3 DNA reads as TGTGCCAGCGGATATGGCCAGGGGTATGAAAAACTGTTTTTT. Amino acids: CASGYGQGYEKLFF. Variable domain in full (rest from reference TRBV28 and TRBJ1-4): DVKVTQSSRYLVKRTGEKVFLECVQDMDHENMFWYRQDPGLGLRLIYFSYDVKMKEKGDIPEGYSVSREKKERFSLILESASTNQTSMYLCASGYGQGYEKLFFGSGTQLSVL.

This clonotype has ten or more counts. J is TRBJ2-2 and V is TRBV7-8; 7 nucleotides agree with TRBD1. Germline V gives CDR1 SGHVS, CDR2 FQNEAQ. Trimming took 5 bases from V and 0 from J; bases not matched to a gene: 15. CDR3 size: 19 residues. Here the CDR3 DNA reads TGTGCCAGCAGCCCATATTACCGGACAGGCGCCTCGAACACCGGGGAGCTGTTTTTT. Translating gives CASSPYYRTGASNTGELFF.